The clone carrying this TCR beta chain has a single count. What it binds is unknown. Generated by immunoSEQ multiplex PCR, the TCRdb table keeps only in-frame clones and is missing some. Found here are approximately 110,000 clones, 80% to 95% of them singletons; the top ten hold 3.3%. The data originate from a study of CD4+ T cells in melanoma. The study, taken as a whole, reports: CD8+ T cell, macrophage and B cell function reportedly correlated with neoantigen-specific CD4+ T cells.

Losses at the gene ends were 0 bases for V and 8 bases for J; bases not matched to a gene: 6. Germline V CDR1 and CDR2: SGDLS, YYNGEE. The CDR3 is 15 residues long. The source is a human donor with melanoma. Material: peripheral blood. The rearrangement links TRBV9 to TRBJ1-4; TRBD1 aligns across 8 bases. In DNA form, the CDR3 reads TGTGCCAGCAGCGTAGGAGGCAGGGGGCAGGAAAAACTGTTTTTT. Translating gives CASSVGGRGQEKLFF.